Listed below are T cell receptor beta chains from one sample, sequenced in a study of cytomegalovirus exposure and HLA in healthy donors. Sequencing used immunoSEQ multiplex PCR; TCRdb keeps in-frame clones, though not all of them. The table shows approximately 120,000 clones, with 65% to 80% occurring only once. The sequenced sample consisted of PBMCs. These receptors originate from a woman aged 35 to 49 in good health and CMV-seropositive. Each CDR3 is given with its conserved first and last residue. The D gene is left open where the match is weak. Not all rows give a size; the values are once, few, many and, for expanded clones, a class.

cdr3_nt: TGTGCCACCCGACAGGGATCGATTGGGACTGAAGCTTTCTTT; cdr3_aa: CATRQGSIGTEAFF; v_call: TRBV6-5; j_call: TRBJ1-1; clone_size: .; d_call: TRBD1
cdr3_nt: TGCAGCGCCGACAGCACTGAAGCTTTCTTT; cdr3_aa: CSADSTEAFF; v_call: TRBV29-1; j_call: TRBJ1-1; clone_size: .; d_call: .
cdr3_nt: TGCGCCAGCGCGGTCGGGGGAAGGTGGACTGAAGCTTTCTTT; cdr3_aa: CASAVGGRWTEAFF; v_call: TRBV4-1; j_call: TRBJ1-1; clone_size: once; d_call: .
cdr3_nt: TGTGCCAGCAGCGGGACTAGCGGGAGTAGAAACGAGCAGTACTTC; cdr3_aa: CASSGTSGSRNEQYF; v_call: TRBV5-4; j_call: TRBJ2-7; clone_size: .; d_call: TRBD2
cdr3_nt: TGTGCCAGCCAGAACCTACAGGGCGGGAGCGGGGAGCTGTTTTTT; cdr3_aa: CASQNLQGGSGELFF; v_call: TRBV7-9; j_call: TRBJ2-2; clone_size: .; d_call: .
cdr3_nt: TGCGCCAGCAGCCCTGGACGGGAAAACACTGAAGCTTTCTTT; cdr3_aa: CASSPGRENTEAFF; v_call: TRBV5-1; j_call: TRBJ1-1; clone_size: .; d_call: .
cdr3_nt: TGCGCCAGCAGCTTGGAAGCCCAGGGGGCGGGAGAGACCCAGTACTTC; cdr3_aa: CASSLEAQGAGETQYF; v_call: TRBV5-1; j_call: TRBJ2-5; clone_size: .; d_call: TRBD1
cdr3_nt: TGTGCCAGCAGTTCCACCTTGACAGTGGTAAGCACTGAAGCTTTCTTT; cdr3_aa: CASSSTLTVVSTEAFF; v_call: TRBV28; j_call: TRBJ1-1; clone_size: .; d_call: .
cdr3_nt: TGTGCCAGCAGCCCCCTGGACAGGGGATTTTACACTGAAGCTTTCTTT; cdr3_aa: CASSPLDRGFYTEAFF; v_call: TRBV6-4; j_call: TRBJ1-1; clone_size: .; d_call: TRBD1
cdr3_nt: TGTGCCAGCAGCTTAGGGACTGGGACAGGGTTTCGGGAGACCCAGTACTTC; cdr3_aa: CASSLGTGTGFRETQYF; v_call: TRBV7-6; j_call: TRBJ2-5; clone_size: .; d_call: TRBD1
cdr3_nt: TGTGCCAGCAGCGAATTGGGGGGACGGACTTACGAGCAGTACTTC; cdr3_aa: CASSELGGRTYEQYF; v_call: TRBV5-5; j_call: TRBJ2-7; clone_size: .; d_call: .
cdr3_nt: TGCAGTGCTCGGGTCGTTGAAGCTTTCTTT; cdr3_aa: CSARVVEAFF; v_call: TRBV20-1; j_call: TRBJ1-1; clone_size: .; d_call: .
cdr3_nt: TGTGCCACCATGGACAGGGGATGTGAAAAACTGTTTTTT; cdr3_aa: CATMDRGCEKLFF; v_call: TRBV21-1; j_call: TRBJ1-4; clone_size: .; d_call: .
cdr3_nt: TGTGCCAGCAGCCAGCGTTTTGGGGAGCTGTTTTTT; cdr3_aa: CASSQRFGELFF; v_call: TRBV5-4; j_call: TRBJ2-2; clone_size: .; d_call: .
cdr3_nt: TGCGCCAGCAGCCAAGGGGAGAGAAATAGCAATCAGCCCCAGCATTTT; cdr3_aa: CASSQGERNSNQPQHF; v_call: TRBV4-1; j_call: TRBJ1-5; clone_size: .; d_call: .
cdr3_nt: TGCGCCAGCAGCCTCCAGCCGGGACAGGGCACGGAAGTCTACACCTTC; cdr3_aa: CASSLQPGQGTEVYTF; v_call: TRBV5-1; j_call: TRBJ1-2; clone_size: .; d_call: TRBD1
cdr3_nt: TGTGCCAGCAGCGTGCCTTCCGGGGGACAGGGGAGCACAGATACGCAGTATTTT; cdr3_aa: CASSVPSGGQGSTDTQYF; v_call: TRBV9; j_call: TRBJ2-3; clone_size: .; d_call: TRBD1
cdr3_nt: TGTGCCAGCAGTTTACTTATGCATCGAGCGGGAGAATCATTCGAGCAGTACTTC; cdr3_aa: CASSLLMHRAGESFEQYF; v_call: TRBV28; j_call: TRBJ2-7; clone_size: .; d_call: TRBD2
cdr3_nt: TGTGCCAGCAGCAGTAGCGTAGTCAACACCGGGGAGCTGTTTTTT; cdr3_aa: CASSSSVVNTGELFF; v_call: TRBV11-2; j_call: TRBJ2-2; clone_size: few; d_call: .
cdr3_nt: TGTGCCAGCAGTTTATGGCAGGGGAACACTGAAGCTTTCTTT; cdr3_aa: CASSLWQGNTEAFF; v_call: TRBV28; j_call: TRBJ1-1; clone_size: .; d_call: .
cdr3_nt: TGTGCCAGCAGCTCTAGCGGAAGACTAAACAATGAGCAGTTCTTC; cdr3_aa: CASSSSGRLNNEQFF; v_call: TRBV7-3; j_call: TRBJ2-1; clone_size: .; d_call: TRBD2
cdr3_nt: TGTGCCAGCCCGAAATCCGGGACATCAGTCTCTTCGAACACTGAAGCTTTCTTT; cdr3_aa: CASPKSGTSVSSNTEAFF; v_call: TRBV28; j_call: TRBJ1-1; clone_size: .; d_call: .
cdr3_nt: TGTGCCAGCAGCGGCCCGGGAACGGGGGAGACCCAGTACTTC; cdr3_aa: CASSGPGTGETQYF; v_call: TRBV5-4; j_call: TRBJ2-5; clone_size: .; d_call: .
cdr3_nt: TGTGCCAGCAGTGAAGTCCAGGTCTGGACCGGGGAGCTGTTTTTT; cdr3_aa: CASSEVQVWTGELFF; v_call: TRBV6-1; j_call: TRBJ2-2; clone_size: .; d_call: .
cdr3_nt: TGCGCCAGCAGCTTAGGGGGGGTTGATGAAGCTTTCTTT; cdr3_aa: CASSLGGVDEAFF; v_call: TRBV5-1; j_call: TRBJ1-1; clone_size: .; d_call: .
cdr3_nt: TGCGCCAGCAGCTTGGTCTCCGGGACAGTGATGACAGATACGCAGTATTTT; cdr3_aa: CASSLVSGTVMTDTQYF; v_call: TRBV5-1; j_call: TRBJ2-3; clone_size: .; d_call: TRBD1
cdr3_nt: TGTGCCAGTAGGGACAGGGCCTCCTCCTACGAGCAGTACTTC; cdr3_aa: CASRDRASSYEQYF; v_call: TRBV19; j_call: TRBJ2-7; clone_size: once; d_call: TRBD1
cdr3_nt: TGTGCCAGCAGTGCCCAGTCGCTGGGGGGACACAATGAGCAGTTCTTC; cdr3_aa: CASSAQSLGGHNEQFF; v_call: TRBV27; j_call: TRBJ2-1; clone_size: .; d_call: .
cdr3_nt: TGCGCCAGCAGCCAAGCGTCGGGTGAGCAGTTCTTC; cdr3_aa: CASSQASGEQFF; v_call: TRBV4-1; j_call: TRBJ2-1; clone_size: .; d_call: .
cdr3_nt: TGTGCCAGCTCTCCCCCCCTGCAGCGTACCTACGAGCAGTACTTC; cdr3_aa: CASSPPLQRTYEQYF; v_call: TRBV7-2; j_call: TRBJ2-7; clone_size: .; d_call: .
cdr3_nt: TGTGCCAGCAGTCAGGCCGGTCTCGCTGCCGAGCAGTACTTC; cdr3_aa: CASSQAGLAAEQYF; v_call: TRBV27; j_call: TRBJ2-7; clone_size: .; d_call: .
cdr3_nt: TGTGCCAGCAGGTTCCTGGTTGGGGCTAGCGGGAGCGGGAGCATAGATGAGCAGTTCTTC; cdr3_aa: CASRFLVGASGSGSIDEQFF; v_call: TRBV28; j_call: TRBJ2-1; clone_size: .; d_call: TRBD2
cdr3_nt: TGCGCCAGCAGTTCTGGACTAGCGGGAGACAATGAGCAGTTCTTC; cdr3_aa: CASSSGLAGDNEQFF; v_call: TRBV5-1; j_call: TRBJ2-1; clone_size: .; d_call: TRBD2
cdr3_nt: TGTGCCACAAGGCTAGCGGGAGTAAGGGATACGCAGTATTTT; cdr3_aa: CATRLAGVRDTQYF; v_call: TRBV30; j_call: TRBJ2-3; clone_size: few; d_call: TRBD2
cdr3_nt: TGTGCCAGCAGCCGGGACATAGCTAACTATGGCTACACCTTC; cdr3_aa: CASSRDIANYGYTF; v_call: TRBV6-6; j_call: TRBJ1-2; clone_size: .; d_call: .
cdr3_nt: TGTGCCTGGCAAGGACAGGGGGCTGAAGCTTTCTTT; cdr3_aa: CAWQGQGAEAFF; v_call: TRBV30; j_call: TRBJ1-1; clone_size: once; d_call: TRBD1
cdr3_nt: TGTGCCAGCAGTGTTACTCTCTCTGGAAACACCATATATTTT; cdr3_aa: CASSVTLSGNTIYF; v_call: TRBV2; j_call: TRBJ1-3; clone_size: once; d_call: .
cdr3_nt: TGTGCTAGCAGTGGTGGAGGGATTGGAAACACCATATATTTT; cdr3_aa: CASSGGGIGNTIYF; v_call: TRBV2; j_call: TRBJ1-3; clone_size: .; d_call: .